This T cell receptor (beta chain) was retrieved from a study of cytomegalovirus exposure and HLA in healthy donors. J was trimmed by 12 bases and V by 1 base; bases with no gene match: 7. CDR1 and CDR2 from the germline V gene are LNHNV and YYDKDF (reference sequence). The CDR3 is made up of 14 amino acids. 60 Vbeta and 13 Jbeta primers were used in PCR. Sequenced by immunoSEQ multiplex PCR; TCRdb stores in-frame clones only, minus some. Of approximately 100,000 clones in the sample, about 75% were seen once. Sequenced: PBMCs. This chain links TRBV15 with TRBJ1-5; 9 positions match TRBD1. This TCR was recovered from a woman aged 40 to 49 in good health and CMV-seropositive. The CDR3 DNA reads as TGTGCCACCAGCAGAGCCCCAGACAGGGGGGTCCAGCATTTT. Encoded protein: CATSRAPDRGVQHF.